One and the same sample provided the 18 T cell receptor beta chains below, sequenced in a study of T cells after somatic rescue of genetic block. Using immunoSEQ multiplex PCR, the repertoire was profiled, and TCRdb retains in-frame clones only, with some absent. The data hold about 72,000 clones, with approximately 90% observed a single time. Sequenced material: peripheral blood mononuclear cells (PBMCs). These TCRs come from a young man.

CDR3 nucleotide sequence: TGCGCCAGCAGCTTCCTGACAGGGGGCGCGGACACCGGGGAGCTGTTTTTT. This translates into CASSFLTGGADTGELFF. The V gene is TRBV5-1, the J gene TRBJ2-2; the match to TRBD1 covers 10 bases. Germline lookup yields CDR1 SGHRS and CDR2 YFSETQ. V lost 2 bases to trimming and J lost 3 bases; unmatched junction nucleotides: 7. The length of the CDR3 is 17 residues.

This sequence joins TRBV5-1 and TRBJ1-2; D not resolved. Germline CDR1 SGHRS, CDR2 YFSETQ. V was trimmed by 0 bases and J by 8 bases, leaving 14 bases between them. There are 14 residues in the CDR3. The CDR3 loop reads CASSLAGPNWGYTF. In DNA form, the CDR3 reads TGCGCCAGCAGCTTGGCGGGCCCCAACTGGGGCTACACCTTC.

This clone has a single count. The chain links TRBV19 to TRBJ2-1; 9 nucleotides match TRBD2. The CDR3 length is 15 residues. Germline CDR1 reads LNHDA; CDR2 reads SQIVND (reference sequence). J lost 8 bases, V lost 3 bases, and 8 bases had no gene match. CDR3 loop: CASSMVVSGSHEQFF. The CDR3 nucleotides read TGTGCCAGTAGTATGGTGGTTAGCGGGAGTCATGAGCAGTTCTTC.

The V call is TRBV5-1, the J call TRBJ2-7, with D hard to call. Trimming cost V 3 bases and J 4 bases, with 14 bases left between them. The CDR3 is 14 residues long. Germline loops: CDR1 SGHRS, CDR2 YFSETQ. This CDR3 reads CASSSGRAWYEQYF. The CDR3 bases are TGCGCCAGCAGCTCAGGACGCGCGTGGTACGAGCAGTACTTC.

The V and J genes are TRBV6-1 and TRBJ2-3, with D unclear. In germline, CDR1 is MNHNS, CDR2 SASEGT. The CDR3 sequence is 13 residues long. Trimming stripped 6 bases from V and 1 base from J, with 8 bases between. The CDR3 region has the DNA TGTGCCAGCAGCGTGGACCGCACAGATACGCAGTATTTT. Encoded protein: CASSVDRTDTQYF.

J is TRBJ2-2 and V is TRBV2; no reliable D call. The germline CDR1 and CDR2 sequences are SNHLY and FYNNEI. This CDR3 comprises 13 residues. With 6 bases removed from V and 3 bases from J, the gap between germline ends came to 8 bases. The CDR3 is CASSLAHTGELFF. The CDR3 coding sequence is TGTGCCAGCAGCTTAGCTCACACCGGGGAGCTGTTTTTT.

This sequence joins TRBV19 and TRBJ2-1, with 8 bases identical to TRBD2. Germline V gene sequence: CDR1 LNHDA, CDR2 SQIVND (reference sequence). CDR3 length equals 15 residues. V shed 6 bases, J shed 8 bases, and the junction held 12 bases outside the gene matches. This CDR3 is CASSPGTSGVYEQFF. The CDR3 region has the DNA TGTGCCAGTAGCCCCGGGACTAGTGGCGTCTATGAGCAGTTCTTC.

The rearrangement joins TRBV15 to TRBJ2-2; D possibly corresponds to TRBD2 (5 bases). Trimming shortened V by 5 bases and J by 5 bases, and 18 bases separated the two germline ends. This CDR3 is 16 amino acids long. Germline loops: CDR1 LNHNV, CDR2 YYDKDF (reference sequence). CDR3 loop: CATSQGLVGRTGELFF. DNA for the CDR3: TGTGCCACCAGCCAAGGCTTAGTGGGGAGAACCGGGGAGCTGTTTTTT.

The chain joins TRBV5-6 to TRBJ2-3; D perhaps matches TRBD2 (5 bases). The CDR3 loop spans 15 amino acids. Trimming shortened V by 4 bases and J by 6 bases, and 18 bases separated the two germline ends. Per germline, CDR1 SGHDT and CDR2 YYEEEE. DNA for the CDR3: TGTGCCAGCAGCCCGGCTGCGGGCCCCCAGGATACGCAGTATTTT. Translating it yields CASSPAAGPQDTQYF.

This clone occurred once. V is TRBV28 and J is TRBJ2-7; D is unclear. This CDR3 spans 15 amino acids. Trimming left V 5 bases short and J 0 bases short, with 14 bases between. Germline V gene sequence: CDR1 MDHEN, CDR2 SYDVKM. In DNA form, the CDR3 reads TGTGCCAGCAGTCCACCCGGCGTCAACTCCTACGAGCAGTACTTC. It encodes CASSPPGVNSYEQYF.

This clone was detected only once. This CDR3 is CASSNRVEQYF. CDR3 DNA: TGTGCCAGCAGTAATCGAGTCGAGCAGTACTTC. This chain joins TRBV2 and TRBJ2-7; D is ambiguous. Germline CDR1 SNHLY, CDR2 FYNNEI. Trimming removed 5 bases at V and 6 bases at J, with 8 bases between. This CDR3 is built from 11 residues.

CDR3 coding DNA: TGTGCCAGCTGGGACAGGAGCTCCTACGAGCAGTACTTC. Encoded protein: CASWDRSSYEQYF. J is TRBJ2-7 and V is TRBV6-1; 8 bases fit TRBD1. After removal of 8 bases from V and 0 bases from J, the junction contained 3 bases not matched to a gene. The CDR3 has 13 residues. Germline CDR1 reads MNHNS; CDR2 reads SASEGT.

The V and J genes are TRBV5-6 and TRBJ2-6; D unclear. The CDR3 contains 16 residues. Germline CDR1 is SGHDT and CDR2 is YYEEEE. V was clipped by 0 bases and J by 0 bases, with 7 bases between them. The CDR3, as DNA: TGTGCCAGCAGCTTGGTAGCTACCTCTGGGGCCAACGTCCTGACTTTC. Translated: CASSLVATSGANVLTF.

In DNA form, the CDR3 reads TGTGCCAGCAGCTCCACGGGCTTAACCTCGTACAATGAGCAGTTCTTC. Translated: CASSSTGLTSYNEQFF. The J gene is TRBJ2-1, the V gene TRBV7-6; no definite D call. The V gene's germline CDR1 is SGHVS and CDR2 FNYEAQ. V was pared by 4 bases and J by 4 bases, with 17 bases between. The CDR3 is 16 residues long.

J is TRBJ2-5 and V is TRBV19, with TRBD1 identical over 8 bases. V lost 4 bases, J lost 5 bases, and 3 bases stayed unmatched. The CDR3 spans 13 residues. Per germline, CDR1 LNHDA and CDR2 SQIVND (reference sequence). In DNA form, the CDR3 reads TGTGCCAGTAGTACAGGGGGCGTTGAGACCCAGTACTTC. This gives the protein CASSTGGVETQYF.

This clone was counted a single time. The rearrangement uses TRBV11-2 and TRBJ2-1; 13 bases are a match to TRBD2. The V and J ends lost 3 bases and 8 bases, in that order; junction bases with no gene match: 7. The CDR3 has 16 amino acids. Germline V gene lookup returns CDR1 SGHAT and CDR2 FQNNGV. The CDR3 DNA reads TGTGCCAGCAGCTTCCGACTAGCGGGGGGAGGAGATGAGCAGTTCTTC. Translated: CASSFRLAGGGDEQFF.

This chain links TRBV18 with TRBJ1-5; D remains ambiguous. There are 16 residues in the CDR3. Germline-derived CDR1 and CDR2 are KGHSH and LQKENI. Trimming took off 4 bases at V and 2 bases at J, with 15 bases between the two ends. The CDR3 nucleotides read TGTGCCAGCTCACGGGCTTTGGGTTCGGGCAATCAGCCCCAGCATTTT. It codes for CASSRALGSGNQPQHF.

This rearrangement joins TRBV5-1 to TRBJ2-5; 10 nucleotides align to TRBD1. Germline V gene sequence: CDR1 SGHRS, CDR2 YFSETQ. Losses at the gene ends were 3 bases for V and 4 bases for J; bases not matched to a gene: 6. CDR3 length equals 15 residues. The CDR3 region is CASSWDGTGVETQYF. CDR3 DNA sequence: TGCGCCAGCAGCTGGGATGGGACAGGGGTAGAGACCCAGTACTTC.